A single sample is the source of the 18 T cell receptor beta chains below, sequenced in a study of blood T cells in healthy people across ages. The second PCR ran roughly 6 to 12 cycles with a sample-barcoded 5' primer and J-beta primers. TCRdb fed the 5' RACE reads into MiXCR, producing one record per CDR3 protein. The data show over 600,000 distinct CDR3 sequences, around half seen once. Material: blood. The source of these receptors is a man of 80 years or more in good health.

This clonotype was counted between two and nine times. The CDR3 loop reads CASSPGTQPNYGYTF. The CDR3 nucleotides read TGTGCCAGCAGCCCCGGGACACAGCCTAACTATGGCTACACCTTC. The chain couples TRBV5-6 to TRBJ1-2, with a weak D call TRBD1 (6 bases). Trimming removed 4 bases at V and 0 bases at J, with 13 bases between. The CDR3 spans 15 residues. Germline values: CDR1 SGHDT, CDR2 YYEEEE.

This clonotype was detected ten times or more. The V call is TRBV7-2, the J call TRBJ2-7, with 11 bases aligning to TRBD2. With V trimmed by 2 bases and J by 0 bases, 6 bases remained unmatched. CDR1 is SGHTA, CDR2 FQGNSA, per germline. The CDR3 covers 17 residues. The CDR3 protein is CASSLTSGGSLSYEQYF. The CDR3 DNA is TGTGCCAGCAGCTTAACTAGCGGGGGATCCCTCTCCTACGAGCAGTACTTC.

The chain joins TRBV15 to TRBJ2-5; D tentatively fits TRBD1 or TRBD2 (6 bases each). The J call may be faulty, since TRBJ2-7 better matches the DNA end. Germline V gene lookup returns CDR1 LNHNV and CDR2 YYDKDF (reference sequence). This CDR3 has 16 amino acids. The CDR3 here is CATSRAPGASDYEQYF. CDR3 DNA sequence: TGTGCCACCAGCAGAGCCCCAGGGGCTAGCGACTACGAGCAGTACTTC.

V usage is TRBV3-1 and J usage is TRBJ2-1; D perhaps matches TRBD2 (6 bases). Germline CDR1 is LGHDT and CDR2 is YNNKEL (reference sequence). This CDR3 is 13 amino acids long. The V end was cut by 0 bases, the J end by 7 bases, with 7 bases between. The CDR3 protein is CASSQDRGNEQFF. Here the CDR3 DNA reads TGTGCCAGCAGCCAAGATCGGGGGAATGAGCAGTTCTTC.

The chain links TRBV24-1 to TRBJ2-1; 8 nucleotides line up with TRBD2. V shed 4 bases, J shed 4 bases, and the junction held 5 bases outside the gene matches. The CDR3 runs 15 residues. The germline V gene encodes CDR1 KGHDR and CDR2 SFDVKD. In DNA form, the CDR3 reads TGTGCCACCAGTGAACTTAGCGGGAATTACAATGAGCAGTTCTTC. Protein sequence: CATSELSGNYNEQFF.

The count of this clonotype is one. The rearrangement uses TRBV6-5 and TRBJ2-5, with D possibly matching TRBD1 (6 bases). This CDR3 has 14 residues. Trimming left V 5 bases short and J 2 bases short, with 12 bases between. Germline V lookup: CDR1 MNHEY, CDR2 SVGAGI. The CDR3 nucleotides read TGTGCCAGCAGTGCGACAGGATTTCAAGAGACCCAGTACTTC. This encodes CASSATGFQETQYF.

This sequence joins TRBV27 and TRBJ1-5, with D possibly being TRBD1 (5 bases). Germline loops: CDR1 MNHEY, CDR2 SMNVEV (reference sequence). Trimming pared 2 bases from V and 2 bases from J, leaving 13 bases between. The CDR3 sequence is 16 residues long. CDR3 DNA: TGTGCCAGCAGTTTAAACGGGGGGATCGGCAATCAGCCCCAGCATTTT. The encoded protein is CASSLNGGIGNQPQHF.

The rearrangement uses TRBV6-5 and TRBJ1-2; TRBD1 matches at 7 bases. The CDR3 extends over 13 amino acids. With V trimmed by 6 bases and J by 5 bases, 6 bases remained unmatched. Germline V gene lookup returns CDR1 MNHEY and CDR2 SVGAGI. CDR3 in amino acids: CASRRDRDYGYTF. CDR3 nucleotides: TGTGCCAGCAGGCGAGACAGGGATTATGGCTACACCTTC.

The sample holds a few counts of this clonotype. The rearrangement links TRBV27 to TRBJ2-6; 8 positions match TRBD1. Looked up from germline, CDR1 is MNHEY and CDR2 is SMNVEV (reference sequence). The CDR3 sequence is 19 residues long. V lost 2 bases to trimming and J lost 0 bases; unmatched junction nucleotides: 9. The CDR3 region is CASSLLARTGLSGANVLTF. CDR3 in DNA: TGTGCCAGCAGTTTACTCGCTCGGACAGGGCTCTCTGGGGCCAACGTCCTGACTTTC.

The chain employs TRBV6-5 and TRBJ1-1; D possibly corresponds to TRBD1 (5 bases). V dropped 1 base and J dropped 4 bases, with 7 bases sitting between them. The CDR3 totals 13 residues. CDR1 is MNHEY and CDR2 is SVGAGI in the germline V gene. The chain's CDR3 is CASSYYRRTEAFF. DNA for the CDR3: TGTGCCAGCAGTTACTACAGGCGCACTGAAGCTTTCTTT.

This clonotype was seen a few times. This chain joins TRBV28 and TRBJ2-7; D is perhaps TRBD1 (7 bases). Germline assignment: CDR1 MDHEN and CDR2 SYDVKM. The CDR3 contains 12 residues. Trimming pared 6 bases from V and 4 bases from J, leaving 10 bases between. The DNA of the CDR3 is TGTGCCAGCAGGCGGGGACAGTACGAGCAGTACTTC. Protein sequence: CASRRGQYEQYF.

The V gene is TRBV20-1, the J gene TRBJ2-5; possible D gene TRBD2, 6 bases. Looked up from germline, CDR1 is DFQATT and CDR2 is SNEGSKA (reference sequence). CDR3 length equals 10 residues. V lost 5 bases to trimming and J lost 9 bases, with 10 bases between them. This CDR3 is CSALRDSQYF. The CDR3 DNA is TGCAGTGCTTTACGGGACTCCCAGTACTTC.

This chain connects TRBV4-1 to TRBJ2-2; tentatively, D is TRBD1 (6 bases). Germline V lookup: CDR1 MGHRA, CDR2 YSYEKL. The V end was cut by 0 bases, the J end by 2 bases, with 10 bases between. The CDR3 extends over 16 amino acids. The CDR3 DNA reads TGCGCCAGCAGCCAAGAAACAGGGACCAACACCGGGGAGCTGTTTTTT. It encodes CASSQETGTNTGELFF.

CDR3 sequence (DNA): TGTGCCAGCAGGGGCTACAGGGGGCCGTGGACCGGGGAGCTGTTTTTT. Translating gives CASRGYRGPWTGELFF. V and J are TRBV28 and TRBJ2-2; 9 nucleotides match TRBD1. The V and J ends lost 6 bases and 5 bases, in that order; junction bases with no gene match: 10. This CDR3 region has 16 residues. CDR1 MDHEN and CDR2 SYDVKM come from the germline V gene.

A word on this clonotype: One end of the junction is discordant with germline, which a read error may explain. The chain couples TRBV28 to TRBJ1-2, with 9 bases lining up with TRBD1. Germline loops: CDR1 MDHEN, CDR2 SYDVKM. This CDR3 region has 15 residues. The CDR3 loop reads CASSLRTGVNCGYTF. CDR3 DNA: TGTGCCAGCAGTCTACGGACAGGGGTGAACTGTGGCTACACCTTC.

The J gene is TRBJ2-5, the V gene TRBV21-1; TRBD2, the table's D call, lacks a check against the DNA. The J call may not be correct, given that the DNA end is closer to TRBJ2-7. TRBV21-1 is shown as a pseudogene. The CDR3 is 14 residues long. The CDR3 here is CASSPLDVAYEQYF. The CDR3 DNA follows: TGTGCCAGCAGCCCTCTGGACGTAGCCTACGAGCAGTACTTC.

The genes are TRBV6-2 or TRBV6-3 and TRBJ2-1; D is unresolved. Germline-derived CDR1 and CDR2 are MNHEY and SVGEGT. V shed 2 bases and J shed 13 bases, with 21 bases lying between them. CDR3 length: 15 residues. CDR3 residues: CASSYLEITIKTQFF. The CDR3 bases are TGTGCCAGCAGTTACCTCGAGATCACTATAAAGACCCAGTTCTTC.

This clonotype was detected once. V is TRBV15 and J is TRBJ1-4; D may be TRBD1 (5 bases). The CDR3 is 16 amino acids. V was pared by 0 bases and J by 4 bases, with 12 bases between. Per germline, CDR1 LNHNV and CDR2 YYDKDF (reference sequence). CDR3 bases: TGTGCCACCAGCAGAGAAGGGGCCGTGGGTAATGAAAAACTGTTTTTT. Translation: CATSREGAVGNEKLFF. Variable domain in full (rest from reference TRBV15 and TRBJ1-4): DAMVIQNPRYQVTQFGKPVTLSCSQTLNHNVMYWYQQKSSQAPKLLFHYYDKDFNNEADTPDNFQSRRPNTSFCFLDIRSPGLGDTAMYLCATSREGAVGNEKLFFGSGTQLSVL.